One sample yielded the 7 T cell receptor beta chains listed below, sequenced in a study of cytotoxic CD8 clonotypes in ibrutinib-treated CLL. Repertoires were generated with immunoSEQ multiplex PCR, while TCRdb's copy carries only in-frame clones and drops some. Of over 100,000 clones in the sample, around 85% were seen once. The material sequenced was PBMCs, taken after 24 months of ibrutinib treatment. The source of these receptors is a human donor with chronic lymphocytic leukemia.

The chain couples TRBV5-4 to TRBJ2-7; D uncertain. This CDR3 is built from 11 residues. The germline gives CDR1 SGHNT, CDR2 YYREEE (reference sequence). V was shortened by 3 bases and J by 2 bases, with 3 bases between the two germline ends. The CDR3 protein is CASSSAYEQYF. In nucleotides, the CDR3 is TGTGCCAGCAGCTCCGCCTACGAGCAGTACTTC.

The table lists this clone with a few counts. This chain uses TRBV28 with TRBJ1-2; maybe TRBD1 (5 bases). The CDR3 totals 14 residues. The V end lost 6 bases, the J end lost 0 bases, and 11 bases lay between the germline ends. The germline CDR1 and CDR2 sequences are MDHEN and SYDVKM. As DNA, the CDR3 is TGTGCCAGCAGCGTGGGACTAGCTAACTATGGCTACACCTTC. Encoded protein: CASSVGLANYGYTF.

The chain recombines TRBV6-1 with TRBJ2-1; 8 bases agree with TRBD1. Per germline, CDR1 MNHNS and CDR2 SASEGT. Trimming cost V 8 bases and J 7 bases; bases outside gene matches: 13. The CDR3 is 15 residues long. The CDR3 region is CASLSRRGRVNEQFF. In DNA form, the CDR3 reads TGTGCCAGCCTATCACGCAGGGGGCGTGTAAATGAGCAGTTCTTC.

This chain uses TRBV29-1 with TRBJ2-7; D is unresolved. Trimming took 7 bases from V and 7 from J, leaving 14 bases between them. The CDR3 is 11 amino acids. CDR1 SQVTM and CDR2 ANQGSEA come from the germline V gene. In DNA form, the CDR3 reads TGCAGCGCCTCAAGGGCCCGGGAGCAGTACTTC. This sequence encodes CSASRAREQYF.

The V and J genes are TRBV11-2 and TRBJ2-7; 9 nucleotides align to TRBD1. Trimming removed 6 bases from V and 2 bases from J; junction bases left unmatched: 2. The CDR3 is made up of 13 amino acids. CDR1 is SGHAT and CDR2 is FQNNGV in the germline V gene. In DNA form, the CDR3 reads TGTGCCAGCAGAGGGACAGGGCCCTACGAGCAGTACTTC. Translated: CASRGTGPYEQYF.

The CDR3 DNA follows: TGTGCCAGCAGCGTAGAAGGAGGGACAGGTTTGTCACCCCTCCACTTT. It translates to CASSVEGGTGLSPLHF. V is TRBV9 and J is TRBJ1-6; 8 bases agree with TRBD1. V lost 0 bases, J lost 10 bases, and 9 bases stayed unmatched. Germline V gene lookup returns CDR1 SGDLS and CDR2 YYNGEE. The CDR3 is 16 amino acids. Looking up the rest from reference TRBV9 and TRBJ1-6 gives the full variable domain: DSGVTQTPKHLITATGQRVTLRCSPRSGDLSVYWYQQSLDQGLQFLIQYYNGEERAKGNILERFSAQQFPDLHSELNLSSLELGDSALYFCASSVEGGTGLSPLHFGNGTRLTVT.

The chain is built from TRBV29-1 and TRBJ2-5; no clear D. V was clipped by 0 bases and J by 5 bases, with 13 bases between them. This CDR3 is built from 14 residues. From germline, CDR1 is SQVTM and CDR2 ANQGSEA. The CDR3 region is CSVEDWAVRETQYF. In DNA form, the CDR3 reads TGCAGCGTTGAAGATTGGGCAGTACGGGAGACCCAGTACTTC. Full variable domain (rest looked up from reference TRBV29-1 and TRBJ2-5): SAVISQKPSRDICQRGTSLTIQCQVDSQVTMMFWYRQQPGQSLTLIATANQGSEATYESGFVIDKFPISRPNLTFSTLTVSNMSPEDSSIYLCSVEDWAVRETQYFGPGTRLLVL.